This T cell receptor (beta chain) comes out of a study of spatial heterogeneity in lung cancer. MiXCR, applied by TCRdb to the 5' RACE reads, yields one record per CDR3 protein. The sample yields some 9,500 distinct CDR3 sequences, around an eighth seen once. Overall study results and limits: Tumor mutation count correlated with how many alpha and beta TCRs expanded intratumorally.

To note about this clonotype: The target antigen is unknown.

Time point denoted: sample taken at primary tumor resection. The donors, around 72 patients with untreated early-stage non-small cell lung cancer, provided the samples. Specimen: lung tumor tissue, collected at surgery. This clonotype was sampled from a male donor with early-stage non-small cell lung cancer.

The CDR3 region has the DNA TGTGCCAGCAGTTTCTTCCAGGGGATCACTGAAGCTTTCTTT. Residues: CASSFFQGITEAFF. The chain joins TRBV12-3 or TRBV12-4 to TRBJ1-1, with a tentative D call TRBD1 (6 bases). This CDR3 comprises 14 residues. V was shortened by 3 bases and J by 4 bases, with 12 bases between the two germline ends.